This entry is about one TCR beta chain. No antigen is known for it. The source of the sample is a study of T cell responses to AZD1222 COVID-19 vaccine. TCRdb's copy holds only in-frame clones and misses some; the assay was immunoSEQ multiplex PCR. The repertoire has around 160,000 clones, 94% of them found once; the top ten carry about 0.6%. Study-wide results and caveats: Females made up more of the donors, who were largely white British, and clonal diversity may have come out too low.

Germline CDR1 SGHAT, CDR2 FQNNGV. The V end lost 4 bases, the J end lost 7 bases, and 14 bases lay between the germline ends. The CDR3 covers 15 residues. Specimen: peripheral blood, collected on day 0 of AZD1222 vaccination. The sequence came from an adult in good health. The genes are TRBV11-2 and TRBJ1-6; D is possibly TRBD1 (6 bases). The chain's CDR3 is CASSSVGTPNSPLHF. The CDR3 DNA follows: TGTGCCAGCAGCTCGGTCGGGACACCAAATTCACCCCTCCACTTT.